The clone carrying this T cell receptor beta chain was seen many times. Read data end 3 residues before the CDR3 end; the end is taken from the germline J gene. This entry is derived from a study of T cell clonality in common variable immunodeficiency. Measured with immunoSEQ multiplex PCR; TCRdb has only the in-frame clones, and not every one. Singletons are absent from the sample, which has tens of thousands of clones. The trim removed 3 bases at V and 7 bases at J, leaving 6 bases unmatched. The CDR3 loop spans 15 amino acids. The germline V gene has CDR1 SGHTA and CDR2 FQGNSA. Sequencing was performed on peripheral blood mononuclear cells. The TCR comes from a person aged 18-70 years in good health. The chain combines TRBV7-2 with TRBJ2-1, with 10 bases lining up with TRBD1. CDR3 residues: CASSFPGTGVNEQFF. CDR3 DNA, as far as it was read: TGTGCCAGCAGCTTCCCCGGGACAGGGGTGAATGAG.